The entry below describes one T cell receptor beta chain. Its specificity is unknown. This record belongs to a study of T cells in localized non-small cell lung cancer. The CDR3 runs to 14 residues. V was trimmed by 6 bases and J by 4 bases, leaving 13 bases between them. Germline V lookup: CDR1 SNHLY, CDR2 FYNNEI. The study, taken as a whole, reports: Adjacent lung was found to contain a median approximately 62 of the top 100 tumor clones. Heterogeneity remains possible because sequencing was limited to only one tumor region. Longer overall survival associated with higher blood T cell density; shorter survival with higher adjacent-lung clonality.

The method was immunoSEQ multiplex PCR; TCRdb's version includes in-frame clones alone and lacks a portion of them. The sample holds some 82,000 clones; around 80% are singletons and the top ten take 15% to 20%. The chain has TRBV2 and TRBJ2-1; TRBD2 might be the D (6 bases). The TCR sequence derives from a man between 35 and 75 years old with stage II squamous cell lung carcinoma. The source material was PBMCs, sampled before any cancer treatment. The CDR3 coding sequence is TGTGCCAGCAGGGGGGACTCTGGATACAATGAGCAGTTCTTC. It encodes CASRGDSGYNEQFF.